This T cell receptor beta chain was identified during a study of CD8 T cells in Susac syndrome. Comment on this clonotype: A junction boundary mismatches the germline segment, possibly from a read error.

Germline CDR1 DFQATT, CDR2 SNEGSKA (reference sequence). The CDR3 sequence is 13 residues long. Random hexamers were used to reverse transcribe the RNA input (about 0.5 to 1 ug). TCRdb reprocessed the immunoSEQ multiplex PCR reads via MiXCR and lists one record per CDR3 protein. There are around 190,000 distinct CDR3 sequences in the sample; roughly 96% occur only once, and less than 0.2% lies in the top ten. The TCR sequence derives from a human donor with multiple sclerosis. The rearrangement links TRBV20-1 to TRBJ2-7; D call uncertain. Sequencing was carried out using CD8+ T cells from PBMCs. The CDR3 DNA sequence: TGCAGTGGGTTAACGGAGAACTCCAACGAGCAGTACTTC. It codes for CSGLTENSNEQYF.